Detailed here is one T cell receptor (beta chain). The antigen remains unidentified. The data derive from a study of cytomegalovirus exposure and HLA in healthy donors. Overall study results and limits: A later analysis linked a missense DCLRE1C variant to TCR beta V- and J-gene trimming.

V shed 6 bases, J shed 0 bases, and the junction held 8 bases outside the gene matches. The CDR3 is 15 amino acids. Germline CDR1 is SGHRS and CDR2 is YFSETQ. Vbeta (60) and Jbeta (13) primers were used in the PCR. Repertoires were generated with immunoSEQ multiplex PCR, while TCRdb's copy carries only in-frame clones and drops some. In the table there are approximately 97,000 clones, about 81% of which are singletons. The sequenced sample was PBMCs. The chain carries TRBV5-1 and TRBJ2-5; 7 bases are a match to TRBD2. This TCR came from a man aged 40-49 years in good health and CMV-seropositive. This CDR3 is CASTLGGSYQETQYF. In DNA form, the CDR3 reads TGCGCCAGCACCCTGGGAGGGTCGTACCAAGAGACCCAGTACTTC.